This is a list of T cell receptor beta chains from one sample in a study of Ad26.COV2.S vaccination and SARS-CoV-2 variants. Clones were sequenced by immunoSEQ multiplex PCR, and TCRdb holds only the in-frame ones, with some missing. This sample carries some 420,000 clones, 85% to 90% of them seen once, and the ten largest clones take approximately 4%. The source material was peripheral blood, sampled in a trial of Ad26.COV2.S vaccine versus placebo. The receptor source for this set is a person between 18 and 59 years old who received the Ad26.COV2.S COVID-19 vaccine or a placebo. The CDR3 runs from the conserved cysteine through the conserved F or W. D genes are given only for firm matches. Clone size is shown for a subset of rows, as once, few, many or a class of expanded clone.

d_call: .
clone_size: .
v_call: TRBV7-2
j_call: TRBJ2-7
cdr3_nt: TGTGCCAGCAGCTTAAGGGGCGCGAGCTCCTACGAGCAGTACTTC
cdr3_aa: CASSLRGASSYEQYF

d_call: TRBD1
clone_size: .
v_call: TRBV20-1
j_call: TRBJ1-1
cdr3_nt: TGCAGTGCGCGGACAGGGACTGAAGCTTTCTTT
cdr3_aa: CSARTGTEAFF

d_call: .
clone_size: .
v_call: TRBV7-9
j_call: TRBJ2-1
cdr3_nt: TGTGCCAGCAGTAGGGCGAGTGTGTACAATGAGCAGTTCTTC
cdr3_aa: CASSRASVYNEQFF

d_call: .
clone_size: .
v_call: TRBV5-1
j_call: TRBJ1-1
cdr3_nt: TGCGCCAGCAGCCCTAATGGCGGGGTTCTGAACACTGAAGCTTTCTTT
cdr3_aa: CASSPNGGVLNTEAFF

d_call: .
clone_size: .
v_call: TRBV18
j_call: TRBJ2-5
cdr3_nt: TGTGCCAGCTCACCGGATACTAGAGTCCAAGAGACCCAGTACTTC
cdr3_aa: CASSPDTRVQETQYF

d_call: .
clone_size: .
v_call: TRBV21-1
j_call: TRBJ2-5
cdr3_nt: TGTGCCAGCACCAGGTTTAGGGCCCAAGAGACCCAGTACTTC
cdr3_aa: CASTRFRAQETQYF

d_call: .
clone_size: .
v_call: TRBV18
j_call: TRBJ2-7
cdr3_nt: TGTGCCAGCTCACCGGCCGGGACCGCCTCCTACGAGCAGTACTTC
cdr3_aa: CASSPAGTASYEQYF

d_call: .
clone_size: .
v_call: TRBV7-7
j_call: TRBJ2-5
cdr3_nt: TGTGCTAGCAGCTTAGGGGGATACCAAGAGACCCAGTACTTC
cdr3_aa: CASSLGGYQETQYF

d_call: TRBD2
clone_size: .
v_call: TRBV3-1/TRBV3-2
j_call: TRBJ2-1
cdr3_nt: TGTGCCAGCAGCCGCCGCGTAGCGGGGGGGCGTGAGCAGTTCTTC
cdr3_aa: CASSRRVAGGREQFF

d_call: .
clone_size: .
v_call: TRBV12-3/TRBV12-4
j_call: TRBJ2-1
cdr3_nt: TGTGCCAGCAGTCCCCAGGGGACAAATGAGCAGTTCTTC
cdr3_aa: CASSPQGTNEQFF

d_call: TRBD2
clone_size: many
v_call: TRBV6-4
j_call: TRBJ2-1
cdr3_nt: TGTGCCAGCAGTGAGGAGAGCGGGGGCAACAATGAGCAGTTCTTC
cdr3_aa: CASSEESGGNNEQFF

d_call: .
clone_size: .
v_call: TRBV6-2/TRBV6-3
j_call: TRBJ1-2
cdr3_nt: TGTGCCAGCAGGCCTCCAGGGGAAGGAGGCTACACCTTC
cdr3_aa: CASRPPGEGGYTF

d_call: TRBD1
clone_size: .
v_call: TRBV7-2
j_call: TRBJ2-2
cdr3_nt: TGTGCCAGCAGCCAGGGGGCATGGACCGGGGAGCTGTTTTTT
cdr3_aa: CASSQGAWTGELFF

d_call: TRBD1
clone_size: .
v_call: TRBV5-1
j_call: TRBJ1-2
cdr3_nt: TGCGCCAGCAGCCCCGGGACAGCGGCGCAAGTATATGGCTACACCTTC
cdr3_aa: CASSPGTAAQVYGYTF

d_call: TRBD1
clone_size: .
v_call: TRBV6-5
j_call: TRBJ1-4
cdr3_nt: TGTGCCAGCAGTTACCGGTTCAGGGGGGTTGGTGAAAAACTGTTTTTT
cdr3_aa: CASSYRFRGVGEKLFF

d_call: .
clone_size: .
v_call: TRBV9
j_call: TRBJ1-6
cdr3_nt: TGTGCCAGCAGCGTAGGCGGGGTTAGCTCACCCCTCCACTTT
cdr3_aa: CASSVGGVSSPLHF

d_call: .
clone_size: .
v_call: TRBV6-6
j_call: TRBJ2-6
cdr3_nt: TGTGCCAGCAGTTGGCGAGGGGGACTCGGGGCCAACGTCCTGACTTTC
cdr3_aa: CASSWRGGLGANVLTF

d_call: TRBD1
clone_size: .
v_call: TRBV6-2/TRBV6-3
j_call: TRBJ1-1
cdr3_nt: TGTGCCAGCAGCTCGACTCGACAGGGCCAAGGCGGGTTCCCTGAAGCTTTCTTT
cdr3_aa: CASSSTRQGQGGFPEAFF

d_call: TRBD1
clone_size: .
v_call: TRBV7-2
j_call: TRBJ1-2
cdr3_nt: TGTGCCAGCAGCTTAGATGGGACAGACGATGGCTACACCTTC
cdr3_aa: CASSLDGTDDGYTF

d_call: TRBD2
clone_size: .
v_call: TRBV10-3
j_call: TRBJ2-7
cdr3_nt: TGTGCCATCAGTGGCACTAGCGGTCCCTACGAGCAGTACTTC
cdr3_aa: CAISGTSGPYEQYF

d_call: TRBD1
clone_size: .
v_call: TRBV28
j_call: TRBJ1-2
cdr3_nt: TGTGCCAGCAAGTCGGGAGGCCATGGACAGGGGGCGGCAGGGGGCTACACCTTC
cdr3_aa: CASKSGGHGQGAAGGYTF

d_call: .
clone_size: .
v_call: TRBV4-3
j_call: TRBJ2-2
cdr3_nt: TGCGCCAGCAGCCAGGCGATCATCACCGGGGAGCTGTTTTTT
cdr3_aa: CASSQAIITGELFF

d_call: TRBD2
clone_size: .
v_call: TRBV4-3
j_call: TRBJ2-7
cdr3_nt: TGCGCCAGCAGCCATCGTCTAGCGGGGAGGCCCTACGAGCAGTACTTC
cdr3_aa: CASSHRLAGRPYEQYF

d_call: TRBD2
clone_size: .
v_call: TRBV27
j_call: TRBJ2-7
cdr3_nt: TGTGCCAGCAGTTTCACTAGCGGGGGGTCCTACGAGCAGTACTTC
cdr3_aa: CASSFTSGGSYEQYF

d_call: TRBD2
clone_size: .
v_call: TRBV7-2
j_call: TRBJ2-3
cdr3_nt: TGTGCCAGCAGCTTAACGCGCGCGGGGGGGTATGATACGCAGTATTTT
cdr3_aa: CASSLTRAGGYDTQYF

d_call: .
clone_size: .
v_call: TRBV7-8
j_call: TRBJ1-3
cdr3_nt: TGTGCCAGCAGCTTTTCAAGATCTGGAAACACCATATATTTT
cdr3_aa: CASSFSRSGNTIYF

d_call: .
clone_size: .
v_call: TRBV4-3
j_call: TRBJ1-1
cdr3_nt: TGCGCCAGCAGCCAAGGTCCGGGACATAATATGAACACTGAAGCTTTCTTT
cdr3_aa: CASSQGPGHNMNTEAFF

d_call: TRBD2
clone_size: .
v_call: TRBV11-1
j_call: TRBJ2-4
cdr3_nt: TGTGCCAGCAGCCGAACTAGCGGCAAAAACATTCAGTACTTC
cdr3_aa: CASSRTSGKNIQYF

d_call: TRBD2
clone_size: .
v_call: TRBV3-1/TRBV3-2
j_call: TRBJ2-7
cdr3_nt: TGTGCCAGCAGCCACCCATCCCCCCTCGGGGGGAGGGAGCAGTACTTC
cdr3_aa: CASSHPSPLGGREQYF

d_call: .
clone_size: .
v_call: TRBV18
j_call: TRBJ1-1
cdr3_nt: TGTGCCAGCTCACCAACCGGGAACACTGAAGCTTTCTTT
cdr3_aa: CASSPTGNTEAFF

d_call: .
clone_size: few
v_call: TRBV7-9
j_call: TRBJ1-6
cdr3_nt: TGTGCCAGCAGCTTAGTTATCGGGGACTCACCCCTCCACTTT
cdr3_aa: CASSLVIGDSPLHF

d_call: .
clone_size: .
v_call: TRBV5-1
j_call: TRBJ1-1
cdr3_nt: TGCGCCAGCAGCTTGGTTGGGGATGGGACTGAAGCTTTCTTT
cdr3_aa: CASSLVGDGTEAFF

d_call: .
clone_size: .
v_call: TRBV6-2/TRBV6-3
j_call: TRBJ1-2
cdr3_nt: TGTGCCAGCAGTTGGTTGGGGGCGAGTGGCTACACCTTC
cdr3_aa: CASSWLGASGYTF

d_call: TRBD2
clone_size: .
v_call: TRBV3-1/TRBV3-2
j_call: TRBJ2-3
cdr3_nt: TGTGCCAGCAGCGCGGGACTAGCGGGGGCCGCAGATACGCAGTATTTT
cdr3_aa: CASSAGLAGAADTQYF

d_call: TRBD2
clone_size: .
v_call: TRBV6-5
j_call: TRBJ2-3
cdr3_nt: TGTGCCAGCAGTTACTCGAGCGGGGGGCTGGGAGATACGCAGTATTTT
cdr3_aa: CASSYSSGGLGDTQYF

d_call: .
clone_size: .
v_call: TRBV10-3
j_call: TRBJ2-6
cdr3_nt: TGTGCCATCAGTGAGTCTCGGTCTCGGGGCTCTGGGGCCAACGTCCTGACTTTC
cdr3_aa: CAISESRSRGSGANVLTF

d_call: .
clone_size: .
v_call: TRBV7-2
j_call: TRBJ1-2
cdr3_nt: TGTGCCAGCAGCTTTGGGGGGCTAGGCTATGGCTACACCTTC
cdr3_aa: CASSFGGLGYGYTF